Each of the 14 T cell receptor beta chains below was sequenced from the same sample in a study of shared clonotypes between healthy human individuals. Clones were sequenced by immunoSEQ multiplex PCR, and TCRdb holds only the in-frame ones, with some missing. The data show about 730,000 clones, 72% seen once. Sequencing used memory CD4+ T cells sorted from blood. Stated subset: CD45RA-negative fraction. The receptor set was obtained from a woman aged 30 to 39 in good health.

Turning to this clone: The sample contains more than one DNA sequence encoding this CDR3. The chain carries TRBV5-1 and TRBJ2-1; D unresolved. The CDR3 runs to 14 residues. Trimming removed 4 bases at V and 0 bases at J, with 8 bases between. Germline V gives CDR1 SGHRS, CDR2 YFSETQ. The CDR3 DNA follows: TGCGCCAGCAGCGTTAGTAGCTCCTACAATGAGCAGTTCTTC. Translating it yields CASSVSSSYNEQFF.

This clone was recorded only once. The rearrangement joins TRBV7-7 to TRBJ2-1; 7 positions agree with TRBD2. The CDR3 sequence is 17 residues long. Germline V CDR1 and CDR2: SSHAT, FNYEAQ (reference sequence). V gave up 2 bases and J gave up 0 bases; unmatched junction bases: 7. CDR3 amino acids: CASSLRLAGSSYNEQFF. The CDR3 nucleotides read TGTGCCAGCAGCTTAAGACTAGCCGGTAGCTCCTACAATGAGCAGTTCTTC. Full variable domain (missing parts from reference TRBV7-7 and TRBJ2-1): GAGVSQSPRYKVTKRGQDVTLRCDPISSHATLYWYQQALGQGPEFLTYFNYEAQPDKSGLPSDRFSAERPEGSISTLTIQRTEQRDSAMYRCASSLRLAGSSYNEQFFGPGTRLTVL.

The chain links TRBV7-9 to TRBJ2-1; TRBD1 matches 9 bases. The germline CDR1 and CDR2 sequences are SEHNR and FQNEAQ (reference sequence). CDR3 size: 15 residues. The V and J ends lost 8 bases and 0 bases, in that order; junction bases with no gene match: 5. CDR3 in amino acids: CASPGDRDSYNEQFF. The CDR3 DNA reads TGTGCCAGCCCCGGGGACAGGGACTCCTACAATGAGCAGTTCTTC.

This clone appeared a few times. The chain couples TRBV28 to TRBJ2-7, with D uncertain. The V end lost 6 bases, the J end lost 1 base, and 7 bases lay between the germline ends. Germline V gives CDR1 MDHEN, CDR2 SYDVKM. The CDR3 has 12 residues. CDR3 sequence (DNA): TGTGCCAGCAGAGCCTATTCCTACGAGCAGTACTTC. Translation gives CASRAYSYEQYF.

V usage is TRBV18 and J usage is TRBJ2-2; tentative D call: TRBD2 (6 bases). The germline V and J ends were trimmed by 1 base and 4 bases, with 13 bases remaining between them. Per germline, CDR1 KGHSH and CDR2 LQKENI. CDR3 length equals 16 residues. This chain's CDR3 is CASSPLVGGRTGELFF. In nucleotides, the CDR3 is TGTGCCAGCTCACCACTAGTGGGAGGACGCACCGGGGAGCTGTTTTTT.

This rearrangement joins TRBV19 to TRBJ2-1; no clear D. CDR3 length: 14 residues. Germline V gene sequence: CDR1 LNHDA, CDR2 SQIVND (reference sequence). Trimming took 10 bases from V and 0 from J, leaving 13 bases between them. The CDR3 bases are TGTGCCACCAGAGAGGTGGGCTCCTACAATGAGCAGTTCTTC. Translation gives CATREVGSYNEQFF.

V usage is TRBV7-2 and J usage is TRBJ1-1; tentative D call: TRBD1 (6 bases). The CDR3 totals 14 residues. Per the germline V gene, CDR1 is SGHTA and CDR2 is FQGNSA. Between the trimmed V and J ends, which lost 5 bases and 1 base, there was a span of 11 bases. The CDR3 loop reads CASSLNRANTEAFF. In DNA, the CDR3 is TGTGCCAGCAGCCTAAACAGGGCGAACACTGAAGCTTTCTTT.

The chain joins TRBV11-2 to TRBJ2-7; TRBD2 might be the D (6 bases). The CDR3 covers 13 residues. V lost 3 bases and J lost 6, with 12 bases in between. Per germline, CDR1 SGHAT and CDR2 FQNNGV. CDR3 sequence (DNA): TGTGCCAGCAGCTTCCCGGGAGTGGGCGAGCAGTACTTC. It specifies CASSFPGVGEQYF.

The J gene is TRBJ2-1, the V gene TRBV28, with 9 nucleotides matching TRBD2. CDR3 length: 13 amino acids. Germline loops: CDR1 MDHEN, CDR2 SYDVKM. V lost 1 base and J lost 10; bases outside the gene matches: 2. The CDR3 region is CASSLYLAGEQFF. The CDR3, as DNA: TGTGCCAGCAGTTTATACCTAGCGGGGGAGCAGTTCTTC. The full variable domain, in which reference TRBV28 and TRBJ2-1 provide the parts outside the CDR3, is DVKVTQSSRYLVKRTGEKVFLECVQDMDHENMFWYRQDPGLGLRLIYFSYDVKMKEKGDIPEGYSVSREKKERFSLILESASTNQTSMYLCASSLYLAGEQFFGPGTRLTVL.

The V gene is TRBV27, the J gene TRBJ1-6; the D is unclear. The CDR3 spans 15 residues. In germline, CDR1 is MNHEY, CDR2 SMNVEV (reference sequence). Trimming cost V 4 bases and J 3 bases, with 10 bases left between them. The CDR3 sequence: CASSSGQHYNSPLHF. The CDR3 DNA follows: TGTGCCAGCAGTTCAGGCCAACACTATAATTCACCCCTCCACTTT.

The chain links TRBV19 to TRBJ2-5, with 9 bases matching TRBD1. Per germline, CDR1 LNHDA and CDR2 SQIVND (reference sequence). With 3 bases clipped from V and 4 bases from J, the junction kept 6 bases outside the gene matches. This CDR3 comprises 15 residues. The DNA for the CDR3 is TGTGCCAGTAGTATCCCGGGACAGGGTCGAGAGACCCAGTACTTC. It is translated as CASSIPGQGRETQYF. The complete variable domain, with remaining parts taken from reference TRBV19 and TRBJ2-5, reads DGGITQSPKYLFRKEGQNVTLSCEQNLNHDAMYWYRQDPGQGLRLIYYSQIVNDFQKGDIAEGYSVSREKKESFPLTVTSAQKNPTAFYLCASSIPGQGRETQYFGPGTRLLVL.

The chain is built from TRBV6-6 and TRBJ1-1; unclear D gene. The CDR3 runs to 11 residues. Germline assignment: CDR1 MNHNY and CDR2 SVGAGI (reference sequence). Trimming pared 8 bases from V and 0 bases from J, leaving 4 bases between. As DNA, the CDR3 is TGTGCCAGCTATTTGAACACTGAAGCTTTCTTT. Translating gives CASYLNTEAFF.

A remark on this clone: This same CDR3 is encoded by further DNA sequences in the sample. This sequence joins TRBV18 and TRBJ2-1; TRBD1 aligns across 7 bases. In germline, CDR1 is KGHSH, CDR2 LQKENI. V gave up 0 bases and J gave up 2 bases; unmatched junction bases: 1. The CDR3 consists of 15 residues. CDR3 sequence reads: CASSPPGGPYNEQFF. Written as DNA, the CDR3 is TGTGCCAGCTCACCACCAGGGGGCCCCTACAATGAGCAGTTCTTC.

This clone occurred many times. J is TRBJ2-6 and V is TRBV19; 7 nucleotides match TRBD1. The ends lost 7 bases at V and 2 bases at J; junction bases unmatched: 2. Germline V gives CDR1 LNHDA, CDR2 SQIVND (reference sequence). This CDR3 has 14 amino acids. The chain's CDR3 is CASNDRAGANVLTF. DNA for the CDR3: TGTGCCAGTAACGACAGGGCTGGGGCCAACGTCCTGACTTTC.